The 3 T cell receptor beta chains listed next were all sequenced from one sample in a study of T cell repertoires in cytomegalovirus infection. TCRdb re-derived calls from the reads in MiXCR, one entry per CDR3 protein. Of roughly 760,000 distinct CDR3 sequences listed, less than 40% are singletons. Sequences were obtained from PBMCs. The source of these receptors is a human donor in good health (CMV status not recorded). Some clones in this sample may be carry-over from other donors' samples.

The J gene is TRBJ2-5, the V gene TRBV7-6, with 9 bases aligning to TRBD1. The junction had 10 bases not matched to a gene; V was cut back by 4 bases and J by 4 bases. This CDR3 is 16 amino acids long. The germline V gene has CDR1 SGHVS and CDR2 FNYEAQ. The CDR3: CASSSRSTGGIETQYF. DNA of the CDR3: TGTGCCAGCAGCTCTAGATCGACAGGGGGGATAGAGACCCAGTACTTC.

As for this clonotype: Germline is not matched at one junction end, which may reflect a read error. The chain recombines TRBV7-6 with TRBJ2-5; 8 nucleotides agree with TRBD2. This CDR3 is built from 15 residues. From germline, CDR1 is SGHVS and CDR2 FNYEAQ. In DNA form, the CDR3 reads TGTGACAGCACCGGTAGCGGGGTTGAGGAAGAGACCCAGTACTTC. Translating it yields CDSTGSGVEEETQYF.

In this sample, this clonotype turned up a few times. The chain has TRBV19 and TRBJ2-1, with D hard to call. Germline CDR1 reads LNHDA; CDR2 reads SQIVND (reference sequence). V lost 4 bases to trimming and J lost 3 bases, with 7 bases between them. The CDR3 covers 13 residues. The CDR3 region has the DNA TGTGCCAGTAGTAGGAGCGTCTACAATGAGCAGTTCTTC. Translation gives CASSRSVYNEQFF. Based on the CDR3 plus reference TRBV19 and TRBJ2-1, the full variable domain is DGGITQSPKYLFRKEGQNVTLSCEQNLNHDAMYWYRQDPGQGLRLIYYSQIVNDFQKGDIAEGYSVSREKKESFPLTVTSAQKNPTAFYLCASSRSVYNEQFFGPGTRLTVL.